One and the same sample provided the 2 T cell receptor beta chains below, sequenced in a study of PD-1 blockade in classical Hodgkin lymphoma. After autologous stem cell transplantation all patients relapsed, and prior brentuximab vedotin exposure differed between cohorts. Some clones are missing from TCRdb's copy, which holds only in-frame ones; the method was immunoSEQ multiplex PCR. The data show 90,000 to 130,000 clones, 70% to 90% seen once. Here the sequenced sample was peripheral blood mononuclear cells (PBMCs), taken before the second cycle of nivolumab. Receptors originate from a human donor with classical Hodgkin lymphoma.

CDR3 nucleotide sequence: TGTGCCAGCAGAGACAGGGGTCTAGCCTACGAGCAGTACTTC. Translation gives CASRDRGLAYEQYF. The V and J genes are TRBV27 and TRBJ2-7; TRBD1 matches 8 bases. The J segment lost 2 bases and the V segment lost 6 bases, leaving 6 bases of the junction unmatched. CDR3 length equals 14 residues. Germline assignment: CDR1 MNHEY and CDR2 SMNVEV (reference sequence).

This clone has only a few counts. This CDR3 is CASTSPSRGGREKLFF. Here the CDR3 DNA reads TGTGCCAGCACTTCCCCCTCTCGGGGGGGCCGCGAAAAACTGTTTTTT. The genes are TRBV27 and TRBJ1-4, with D possibly TRBD1 on 6 matching bases. The germline V gene encodes CDR1 MNHEY and CDR2 SMNVEV (reference sequence). This CDR3 has 16 residues. Trimming cost V 7 bases and J 8 bases, with 23 bases left between them.